The entry that follows covers one T cell receptor beta chain sequence. These data come from a study of blood T cell repertoires in COVID-19. The CDR3 runs to 13 residues. Germline V gene data show CDR1 as SQVTM and CDR2 as ANQGSEA. The V end was cut by 6 bases, the J end by 7 bases, with 18 bases between. Measured with immunoSEQ multiplex PCR; TCRdb has only the in-frame clones, and not every one. This table has tens of thousands of clones, 75% to 85% appearing once. Sequenced material: peripheral blood. The TCR comes from a man aged 60 to 75 with acute or convalescent COVID-19. This sequence joins TRBV29-1 and TRBJ1-1; possibly TRBD1 for D (6 bases). The CDR3 here is CSVLKGGSVEAFF. In DNA form, the CDR3 reads TGCAGCGTCCTAAAAGGGGGTAGCGTTGAAGCTTTCTTT.